This TCR beta chain was recorded in a study of T cells in Graves' hyperthyroidism and ophthalmopathy. Study-wide results and caveats: Model output signaled ophthalmopathy a median approximately 6 months ahead of onset. Ophthalmopathy and stable hyperthyroidism were told apart by a 13 V-J model. Within blood appeared most thyroid clonotypes that had expanded above 0.001.

TCR beta CDR3 region amplification was performed from RNA transcripts. HTBI primers were the set used in a first-round RT-PCR of the TCR CDR3. In TCRdb, the multiplex PCR reads were re-called with MiXCR into one record per CDR3 protein. The repertoire includes 550,000 to 600,000 distinct CDR3 sequences, around 45% of them detected once, and 15% to 20% sits in the top ten. Clinical symptoms, serum thyroxine and TRAb, thyroid ultrasound and orbital computed tomography together formed the diagnostic basis. This clonotype was detected ten times or more. Its antigen is currently unknown. The CDR3 consists of 13 residues. V shed 5 bases and J 7 bases; nucleotides not matched to a gene: 3. The germline gives CDR1 SGHVS, CDR2 FQNEAQ.

This receptor was taken from an adult woman with Graves' disease, either hyperthyroidism or ophthalmopathy (not recorded which). The material sequenced was peripheral blood or thyroid tissue (not recorded which). The chain couples TRBV7-8 to TRBJ1-5; 9 bases line up with TRBD1. The CDR3 here is CASSPGQGQPQHF. CDR3 DNA sequence: TGTGCCAGCAGCCCCGGACAGGGGCAGCCCCAGCATTTT.